These 32 T cell receptor beta chains were sequenced from one sample in a study of T cell clonality in common variable immunodeficiency. The table came from immunoSEQ multiplex PCR; TCRdb's copy has only in-frame clones and leaves some out. The sample shows 25,000 to 30,000 clones, none of them appearing just once. The antigens for these receptors are not known. General study findings and limits: Common variable immunodeficiency TCR beta sequences reportedly had fewer deletions and N-nucleotide insertions.

The sample taken for sequencing was peripheral blood mononuclear cells. The receptors shown here come from a human donor with common variable immunodeficiency.

This clone was found many times. CDR3 sequence reads: CASSLRDREQETQYF. The DNA read from the CDR3 is TGTGCCAGCAGCCTCAGGGACAGGGAACAAGAGACC. The chain is built from TRBV7-8 and TRBJ2-5, with 9 positions matching TRBD1. The DNA ends 3 residues before the CDR3 does, and the rest of the CDR3 is filled in from the germline J gene. CDR1 SGHVS and CDR2 FQNEAQ come from the germline V gene. V gave up 5 bases and J gave up 2 bases; unmatched junction bases: 6. The CDR3 has 15 amino acids. The full variable domain, rest sourced from reference TRBV7-8 and TRBJ2-5, is GAGVSQSPRYKVAKRGQDVALRCDPISGHVSLFWYQQALGQGPEFLTYFQNEAQLDKSGLPSDRFFAERPEGSVSTLKIQRTQQEDSAVYLCASSLRDREQETQYFGPGTRLLVL.

This clone was found a few times. The read gets to within 3 residues of the CDR3 end, and the germline J gene fills in the rest. J is TRBJ2-3 and V is TRBV13, with 8 bases matching TRBD2. The CDR3 loop spans 14 amino acids. Germline CDR1 is PRHDT and CDR2 is FYEKMQ (reference sequence). V lost 2 bases to trimming and J lost 7 bases; unmatched junction nucleotides: 5. The sequenced CDR3 bases are TGTGCCAGCAGCTTACCGGGGGGGCGAAATACG. Translated: CASSLPGGRNT. The full CDR3 reads CASSLPGGRNTQYF.

This clone was seen a few times. The read terminates 3 residues before the CDR3 end, so the remaining end is supplied by the germline J gene. The chain couples TRBV19 to TRBJ2-2, with 11 bases fitting TRBD2. The trim removed 7 bases at V and 0 bases at J, leaving 4 bases unmatched. This CDR3 has 16 residues. From germline, CDR1 is LNHDA and CDR2 SQIVND (reference sequence). The sequenced CDR3 bases are TGTGCCAGTATACCTAGCGGGGGGTCGAACACCGGGGAG. Encoded protein: CASIPSGGSNTGE. The entire CDR3 sequence reads CASIPSGGSNTGELFF.

This clone occurred a few times. The CDR3 end is not reached by the read, which stops 3 residues before it; the germline J gene fills it in. V usage is TRBV6-2 or TRBV6-3 and J usage is TRBJ2-3; 7 bases map to TRBD2. The CDR3 covers 13 residues. The J segment lost 3 bases and the V segment lost 8 bases, leaving 5 bases of the junction unmatched. CDR1 MNHEY and CDR2 SVGEGT come from the germline V gene. CDR3 loop: CASQPGGTDTQYF. CDR3 bases read: TGTGCCAGCCAGCCGGGGGGAACAGATACG.

As regards this clone: The DNA ends 3 residues before the CDR3 does, and the rest of the CDR3 is filled in from the germline J gene. V is TRBV7-9 and J is TRBJ2-1; 9 positions agree with TRBD1. The CDR3 is 14 residues long. The V gene end was trimmed by 6 bases and the J gene end by 8 bases; junction bases not matched to a gene: 8. Germline V gives CDR1 SEHNR, CDR2 FQNEAQ (reference sequence). The CDR3 region is CASREGQGLDEQFF. The sequenced CDR3 bases are TGTGCCAGCAGAGAAGGACAGGGGTTGGATGAG.

A word on this clone: The CDR3 end lies 3 residues beyond the end of the read and is filled in from the germline J gene. The chain combines TRBV2 with TRBJ1-4; the D is unclear. The CDR3 runs 16 residues. Germline loops: CDR1 SNHLY, CDR2 FYNNEI. V lost 0 bases, J lost 0 bases, and 8 bases lay in between. The chain's CDR3 is CASSEAHTATNEKLFF. CDR3 bases read: TGTGCCAGCAGTGAAGCCCACACAGCAACTAATGAAAAA.

This clone was counted between two and nine times. CDR3 loop: CASSRTNRGQSEKLFF. The part of the CDR3 DNA that was read is TGTGCCAGCTCACGAACAAACAGGGGGCAGAGTGAAAAA. The rearrangement uses TRBV18 and TRBJ1-4, with 9 positions matching TRBD1. The read ends 3 residues before the CDR3 terminus; that terminus is restored from the germline J gene. The J segment lost 7 bases and the V segment lost 4 bases, leaving 10 bases of the junction unmatched. CDR1 is KGHSH, CDR2 LQKENI, per germline. The CDR3 totals 16 residues.

Details on this clone: The read halts 3 residues ahead of the CDR3 end, with the missing end drawn from the germline J gene. The gene calls are TRBV7-2 and TRBJ1-2, with D possibly matching TRBD1 (5 bases). This CDR3 is built from 12 residues. CDR1 is SGHTA, CDR2 FQGNSA, per germline. Deletions cut 6 bases from V and 5 bases from J, with 10 bases between. This CDR3 is CASSPGGYGYTF. The DNA read from the CDR3 is TGTGCCAGCAGTCCCGGGGGGTATGGC.

This clone was counted at least ten times. Read sequence stops 3 residues before the CDR3 end, and the germline J gene provides the missing end. J is TRBJ2-2 and V is TRBV7-3; 7 positions agree with TRBD2. The CDR3 is 17 amino acids. The germline V gene encodes CDR1 SGHTA and CDR2 FQGTGA. The CDR3 loop reads CASSSTSSSGGRGGLFF. Incomplete CDR3 DNA: TGTGCCAGCAGCTCGACTAGCTCATCCGGGGGACGGGGAGGG.

Points on this clone: The read finishes 3 residues shy of the CDR3 end, and the germline J gene is used to complete it. V and J are TRBV19 and TRBJ2-2; D perhaps matches TRBD2 (6 bases). V was trimmed by 0 bases and J by 6 bases, leaving 8 bases between them. Germline values: CDR1 LNHDA, CDR2 SQIVND (reference sequence). This CDR3 spans 14 amino acids. CDR3 sequence: CASSIDQRAGELFF. The DNA read from the CDR3 is TGTGCCAGTAGTATAGACCAGCGGGCCGGGGAG.

A few counts support this clone. Read sequence stops 3 residues before the CDR3 end, and the germline J gene provides the missing end. This chain joins TRBV7-8 and TRBJ2-1; D is uncertain. Germline assignment: CDR1 SGHVS and CDR2 FQNEAQ. V lost 1 base and J lost 6, with 13 bases in between. The CDR3 totals 15 residues. The chain's CDR3 is CASSLGGFGVNEQFF. CDR3 bases read: TGTGCCAGCAGCTTAGGCGGATTTGGTGTCAATGAG. Full variable domain (remainder filled in from reference TRBV7-8 and TRBJ2-1): GAGVSQSPRYKVAKRGQDVALRCDPISGHVSLFWYQQALGQGPEFLTYFQNEAQLDKSGLPSDRFFAERPEGSVSTLKIQRTQQEDSAVYLCASSLGGFGVNEQFFGPGTRLTVL.

This clone occurred a few times. The CDR3 is cut off 3 residues early in the read; its end comes from the germline J gene. The chain recombines TRBV19 with TRBJ2-2, with 7 bases matching TRBD1. The V segment lost 2 bases and the J segment 4 bases; nucleotides outside the gene matches: 7. This CDR3 comprises 16 residues. The germline V gene has CDR1 LNHDA and CDR2 SQIVND (reference sequence). The sequenced CDR3 bases are TGTGCCAGTAGTATACCCCTGGGACAGCTCACCGGGGAG. Its protein is CASSIPLGQLTGE. The entire CDR3 protein reads CASSIPLGQLTGELFF.

At least ten counts were recorded for this clone. The sequenced fragment ends 3 residues before the CDR3 boundary, so the rest is inferred from the germline J gene. The same CDR3 also results from other DNA sequences found in this sample. This chain joins TRBV29-1 and TRBJ1-1; D is ambiguous. CDR3 length: 13 amino acids. Germline lookup yields CDR1 SQVTM and CDR2 ANQGSEA. The V gene lost 3 bases and the J gene lost 1 base, with 9 bases spanning the gap. CDR3 amino acids: CSVDRPENTEAFF. The sequenced part of the CDR3 DNA is TGCAGCGTTGACAGGCCAGAGAACACTGAA.

In regard to this clone: The read comes to an end 3 residues before the CDR3 does, leaving the germline J gene to fill in the end. The V gene is TRBV11-2, the J gene TRBJ1-2, with 9 bases that match TRBD1. The junction had 7 bases not matched to a gene; V was cut back by 4 bases and J by 7 bases. CDR3 length: 14 amino acids. Per the germline V gene, CDR1 is SGHAT and CDR2 is FQNNGV. The chain's CDR3 is CASSSPRDRAGYTF. Incomplete CDR3 DNA: TGTGCCAGCAGCTCCCCCCGGGACAGGGCTGGC.

In this sample, this clone turned up a few times. The read ends 3 residues before the CDR3 terminus; that terminus is restored from the germline J gene. V is TRBV30 and J is TRBJ2-1; the match to TRBD2 covers 8 bases. CDR1 is GTSNPN and CDR2 is SVGIG in the germline V gene (reference sequence). The CDR3 covers 13 residues. The trim removed 5 bases at V and 7 bases at J, leaving 7 bases unmatched. The chain's CDR3 is CAWWAGGLNEQFF. CDR3 DNA, as far as it was read: TGTGCCTGGTGGGCGGGGGGCCTGAATGAG.

About this clone itself: The CDR3 is cut off 3 residues early in the read; its end comes from the germline J gene. This chain links TRBV7-6 with TRBJ1-6; D not certain. From germline, CDR1 is SGHVS and CDR2 FNYEAQ. The CDR3 spans 13 residues. Trimming stripped 2 bases from V and 8 bases from J, with 7 bases between. CDR3 residues: CASSLYIDSPLHF. The covered CDR3 bases are TGTGCCAGCAGCTTATATATAGATTCACCC.

As for this clone: At one end, the junction sequence differs from germline, possibly due to a read error. The observed sequence ends 3 residues before the CDR3 terminus, with the missing tail filled in from the germline J gene. The V call is TRBV7-3, the J call TRBJ1-2, with D uncertain. Germline-derived CDR1 and CDR2 are SGHTA and FQGTGA. CDR3 length: 13 amino acids. CDR3 DNA (partial): TGTTCCAGCAGCCTAACCCCAGAGTATGGC. Protein product: CSSSLTPEYG. The whole CDR3 is CSSSLTPEYGYTF.

This clone was observed a few times. Coverage ceases 3 residues before the CDR3 finishes, and the germline J gene fills in the end. This chain connects TRBV6-2 or TRBV6-3 to TRBJ2-7; D not certain. CDR1 is MNHEY and CDR2 is SVGEGT in the germline V gene. The V and J ends lost 6 bases and 6 bases respectively, with 12 bases between them. The CDR3 is made up of 12 amino acids. The CDR3 region is CASRSPLGEQYF. CDR3 bases read: TGTGCCAGCAGAAGCCCCCTTGGCGAG.

In this sample, this clone turned up a few times. The read ends 3 residues shy of where the CDR3 ends; the end is completed using the germline J gene. J is TRBJ2-5 and V is TRBV19; a possible D gene is TRBD1 (9 bases). CDR1 and CDR2 (germline): LNHDA, SQIVND (reference sequence). This CDR3 comprises 16 residues. V lost 3 bases, J lost 5 bases, and 19 bases lay in between. CDR3 DNA, as far as it was read: TGTGCCAGTAGTATGAAACAGGGGGCTAGCGGGGAGACC. Its translation is CASSMKQGASGET. The CDR3 in full is CASSMKQGASGETQYF.

Concerning this clone: The CDR3 end is not reached by the read, which stops 3 residues before it; the germline J gene fills it in. The chain has TRBV20-1 and TRBJ1-3, with a tentative D call TRBD1 (5 bases). CDR1 and CDR2 (germline): DFQATT, SNEGSKA (reference sequence). V lost 0 bases, J lost 0 bases, and 9 bases lay in between. The CDR3 runs to 15 residues. Incomplete CDR3 DNA: TGCAGTGCTAGAGAAGGGGCTTCCTCTGGAAACACC. Its protein is CSAREGASSGNT. The CDR3 in its entirety is CSAREGASSGNTIYF.

There are many counts of this clone. Read coverage stops 3 residues before the CDR3 terminus; the germline J gene supplies the remainder. The J gene is TRBJ2-4, the V gene TRBV30; TRBD2 agrees at 8 bases. The germline CDR1 and CDR2 sequences are GTSNPN and SVGIG (reference sequence). The CDR3 runs to 15 residues. The ends lost 2 bases at V and 7 bases at J; junction bases unmatched: 10. The part of the CDR3 DNA that was read is TGTGCCTGGAGTCCCCCGGGAGGGGATGGGAACATT. Protein: CAWSPPGGDGNI. The whole CDR3 protein reads CAWSPPGGDGNIQYF.

The table lists this clone with a few counts. The CDR3 end lies 3 residues beyond the end of the read and is filled in from the germline J gene. The V call is TRBV19, the J call TRBJ2-3, with 7 positions matching TRBD2. The ends lost 1 base at V and 3 bases at J; junction bases unmatched: 7. The CDR3 has 16 residues. The germline V gene has CDR1 LNHDA and CDR2 SQIVND (reference sequence). This CDR3 is CASSIGWGGGTDTQYF. The covered CDR3 bases are TGTGCCAGTAGTATAGGGTGGGGGGGAGGGACAGATACG. The variable domain in full, completed from reference TRBV19 and TRBJ2-3, reads DGGITQSPKYLFRKEGQNVTLSCEQNLNHDAMYWYRQDPGQGLRLIYYSQIVNDFQKGDIAEGYSVSREKKESFPLTVTSAQKNPTAFYLCASSIGWGGGTDTQYFGPGTRLTVL.

There are many counts of this clone. The CDR3 end falls 3 residues outside the read, so it is completed with the germline J gene. This chain links TRBV2 with TRBJ1-2, with D perhaps matching TRBD1 (5 bases). CDR1 is SNHLY, CDR2 FYNNEI, per germline. The CDR3 has 12 residues. Here the CDR3 reads CASTGGSMGYTF. The covered CDR3 bases are TGTGCCAGCACGGGGGGTAGCATGGGC.

CDR3 sequence reads: CASSDWPRSYEQYF. CDR3 DNA, as far as it was read: TGTGCCAGCAGTGATTGGCCACGCTCCTACGAG. V usage is TRBV2 and J usage is TRBJ2-7; D unclear. With the read ending 3 residues before the CDR3 end, the germline J gene is used to fill in that end. Germline assignment: CDR1 SNHLY and CDR2 FYNNEI. This CDR3 is built from 14 residues. V was pared by 3 bases and J by 0 bases, with 9 bases between.

The part of the CDR3 DNA that was read is TGTGCCAGCAGCAACCCGGGACAGGGCTCCTACGAG. Protein product: CASSNPGQGSYE. The full CDR3 protein is CASSNPGQGSYEQYF. The gene calls are TRBV7-9 and TRBJ2-7; TRBD1 aligns across 9 bases. The missing CDR3 end, 3 residues past where the read stops, is filled in from the germline J gene. Germline assignment: CDR1 SEHNR and CDR2 FQNEAQ (reference sequence). This CDR3 has 15 amino acids. V lost 5 bases, J lost 0 bases, and 5 bases stayed unmatched.

This clone has more than one count but fewer than ten. The read terminates 3 residues ahead of where the CDR3 ends, so the germline J gene completes it. This chain uses TRBV7-2 with TRBJ2-1; no definite D call. Between the trimmed V and J ends, which lost 4 bases and 5 bases, there was a span of 9 bases. From germline, CDR1 is SGHTA and CDR2 FQGNSA. The CDR3 is 13 residues long. The CDR3 sequence is CASSSTLDNEQFF. CDR3 DNA, as far as it was read: TGTGCCAGCAGCTCCACGCTAGACAATGAG.

This clone was picked up a small number of times. With the read ending 3 residues before the CDR3 end, the germline J gene is used to fill in that end. The chain employs TRBV30 and TRBJ1-2; a possible D gene is TRBD1 (5 bases). Germline V CDR1 and CDR2: GTSNPN, SVGIG (reference sequence). The V gene lost 1 base and the J gene lost 6 bases, with 12 bases spanning the gap. CDR3 length: 13 residues. CDR3 sequence reads: CAWSATDFNGYTF. Partial CDR3 DNA: TGTGCCTGGAGTGCGACAGACTTTAATGGC.

This clone was picked up a small number of times. With the read ending 3 residues before the CDR3 end, the germline J gene is used to fill in that end. V is TRBV7-2 and J is TRBJ2-5; TRBD1 aligns across 11 bases. Germline trimming cut 3 bases from V and 2 bases from J; bases unmatched to any gene: 2. The V gene's germline CDR1 is SGHTA and CDR2 FQGNSA. The CDR3 has 15 amino acids. The CDR3 protein is CASSLGQGVQETQYF. The DNA read from the CDR3 is TGTGCCAGCAGCTTGGGACAGGGGGTTCAAGAGACC.

This clone has a handful of counts. The read ends 3 residues early relative to the CDR3; the germline J gene fills the gap. V usage is TRBV11-2 and J usage is TRBJ1-1, with D possibly matching TRBD1 (6 bases). The CDR3 loop spans 13 amino acids. The V end was cut by 6 bases, the J end by 3 bases, with 11 bases between. Germline assignment: CDR1 SGHAT and CDR2 FQNNGV. CDR3 DNA (partial): TGTGCCAGCAGTCCCCGGACAGACACTGAA. Its protein is CASSPRTDTE. The full CDR3 protein is CASSPRTDTEAFF.

In this sample, this clone turned up many times. Read coverage stops 3 residues before the CDR3 terminus; the germline J gene supplies the remainder. The chain couples TRBV7-2 to TRBJ2-5, with 10 bases identical to TRBD2. The CDR3 extends over 15 amino acids. J lost 2 bases, V lost 2 bases, and 2 bases had no gene match. The germline V gene encodes CDR1 SGHTA and CDR2 FQGNSA. The CDR3 DNA, read in part, is TGTGCCAGCAGCTTACCAGCGGGGGGGCAAGAGACC. Translating it yields CASSLPAGGQET. The full CDR3 reads CASSLPAGGQETQYF. Full variable domain (missing parts from reference TRBV7-2 and TRBJ2-5): GAGVSQSPSNKVTEKGKDVELRCDPISGHTALYWYRQSLGQGLEFLIYFQGNSAPDKSGLPSDRFSAERTGGSVSTLTIQRTQQEDSAVYLCASSLPAGGQETQYFGPGTRLLVL.

As for this clone: From the germline J gene comes the end of the CDR3, since the read stops 3 residues before it. The chain combines TRBV30 with TRBJ1-2; D call uncertain. The CDR3 is 13 residues long. The V gene's germline CDR1 is GTSNPN and CDR2 SVGIG (reference sequence). V lost 4 bases, J lost 4 bases, and 13 bases lay in between. The CDR3 bases that were read are TGTGCCTGGACTCACCGAGGGCGCTATGGC. Translation: CAWTHRGRYG. The CDR3, in full, reads CAWTHRGRYGYTF.

About this clone: The CDR3 end falls 3 residues outside the read, so it is completed with the germline J gene. V gene TRBV6-2 or TRBV6-3 combines with J gene TRBJ2-5, with 8 bases identical to TRBD2. The V gene's germline CDR1 is MNHEY and CDR2 SVGEGT. V was clipped by 6 bases and J by 5 bases; unmatched bases: 11. This CDR3 is 15 amino acids long. CDR3 sequence reads: CASRSSGGRGETQYF. The covered CDR3 bases are TGTGCCAGCAGGTCCAGCGGGGGTAGGGGGGAGACC.